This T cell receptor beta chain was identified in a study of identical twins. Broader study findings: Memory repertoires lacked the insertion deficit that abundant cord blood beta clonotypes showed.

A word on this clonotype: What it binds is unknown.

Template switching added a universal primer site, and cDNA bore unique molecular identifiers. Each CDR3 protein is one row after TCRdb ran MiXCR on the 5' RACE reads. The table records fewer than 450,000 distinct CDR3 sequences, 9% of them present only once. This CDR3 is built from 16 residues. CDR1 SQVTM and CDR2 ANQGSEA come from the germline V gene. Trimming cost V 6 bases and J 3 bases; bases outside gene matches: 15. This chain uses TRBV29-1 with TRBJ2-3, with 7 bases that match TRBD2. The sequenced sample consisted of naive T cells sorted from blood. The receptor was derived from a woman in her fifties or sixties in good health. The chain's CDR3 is CSVGKSGLVRTDTQYF. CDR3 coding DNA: TGCAGCGTCGGTAAATCCGGACTAGTCAGGACAGATACGCAGTATTTT.